The present entry profiles one T cell receptor beta chain with its context. Its antigen remains unknown. This sample is drawn from a study of cytomegalovirus exposure and HLA in healthy donors. Broader study findings: The majority of CMV-associated TCR beta chains were reported as apparently HLA-restricted in a later analysis. The study recorded over 150 TCR beta chains that were cytomegalovirus-associated.

PCR employed 60 Vbeta and 13 Jbeta primers. Sequencing used immunoSEQ multiplex PCR; TCRdb keeps in-frame clones, though not all of them. This table has roughly 66,000 clones, about four fifths appearing once. The CDR3 contains 13 residues. V was cut by 0 bases and J by 8 bases, with 10 bases left in between. Germline V gene data show CDR1 as ENHRY and CDR2 as SYGVKD. Sequencing used PBMCs. This sequence was found in a young man in good health and CMV-seropositive. The V call is TRBV10-3, the J call TRBJ1-2; TRBD1 might be the D (6 bases). The CDR3 here is CAISESQGNGYTF. DNA of the CDR3: TGTGCCATCAGTGAGTCACAGGGAAACGGCTACACCTTC.